This TCR beta chain was captured in a study of blood T cell repertoires in COVID-19. The overall study: There were acute and convalescent COVID-19 samples, and they came from the United States, Italy and Spain. The cDNA or gDNA used as material had been derived from T cells, B-cell-depleted T cells, or PBMCs.

The CDR3 contains 15 residues. The V segment lost 6 bases and the J segment 5 bases; nucleotides outside the gene matches: 10. The germline CDR1 and CDR2 sequences are SGHAT and FQNNGV. The protocol was immunoSEQ multiplex PCR, while the TCRdb copy is restricted to in-frame clones and leaves out a portion. Among under 55,000 clones listed, about 80% were seen once. The sample consisted of peripheral blood. The chain links TRBV11-2 to TRBJ2-1, with TRBD2 identical over 7 bases. The receptor's source is a man aged 65 to 79 with acute or convalescent COVID-19. CDR3 nucleotides: TGTGCCAGCAGGGCCCGGGGGGTCAGGAACAATGAGCAGTTCTTC. Amino acid sequence: CASRARGVRNNEQFF.